This TCR beta chain was captured by sequencing in a study of CD8 T cells in ankylosing spondylitis. Trimming took 2 bases from V and 0 from J, leaving 11 bases between them. Germline assignment: CDR1 LNHNV and CDR2 YYDKDF (reference sequence). The CDR3 length is 16 residues. TCRdb reprocessed the 5' RACE reads via MiXCR and lists one record per CDR3 protein. The repertoire holds a few hundred thousand distinct CDR3 sequences, 20% seen once, with under 15% in the top ten. The chain is built from TRBV15 and TRBJ2-1, with D perhaps matching TRBD1 (5 bases). This clonotype was obtained from a male donor with ankylosing spondylitis or in good health (not recorded which). Sample: blood, either unsorted or a sorted T cell fraction (not recorded which). The CDR3 region has the DNA TGTGCCACCAGCAGACAGGGCACGGCCTCCTACAATGAGCAGTTCTTC. Translating gives CATSRQGTASYNEQFF. Full variable domain (outside the CDR3, taken from reference TRBV15 and TRBJ2-1): DAMVIQNPRYQVTQFGKPVTLSCSQTLNHNVMYWYQQKSSQAPKLLFHYYDKDFNNEADTPDNFQSRRPNTSFCFLDIRSPGLGDTAMYLCATSRQGTASYNEQFFGPGTRLTVL.